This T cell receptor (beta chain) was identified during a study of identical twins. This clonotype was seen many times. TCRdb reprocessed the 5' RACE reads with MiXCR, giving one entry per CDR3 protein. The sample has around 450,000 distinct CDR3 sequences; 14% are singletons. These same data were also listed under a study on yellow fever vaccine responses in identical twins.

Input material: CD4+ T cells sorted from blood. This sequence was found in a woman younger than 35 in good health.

The CDR3 coding sequence is TGTGCCATCAGCGAAGACAGGGGGCGGGACACCGGGGAGCTGTTTTTT. Its translation: CAISEDRGRDTGELFF. V is TRBV10-3 and J is TRBJ2-2; 10 bases agree with TRBD1. The CDR3 has 16 residues. Trimming removed 6 bases from V and 3 bases from J; junction bases left unmatched: 7. CDR1 and CDR2 from the germline V gene are ENHRY and SYGVKD.